Below are 23 T cell receptor beta chains sequenced from a single sample in a study of T cells in women clearing cervical HPV infection (dated by TCRdb to the late 2010s). Libraries were constructed by the immunoSEQ multiplex PCR assay. The table comes from immuneACCESS by way of TCRdb, which keeps in-frame sequences with V and J called. Part of the clones is missing from these tables; in studies checked, under half for an unresolved V gene and the rest for unknown reasons. Per the sample table, the count is about 31,000 clones. Clones ranked in the top ten supply 3.1% of the sample. Sequencing was carried out using blood buffy coat. Source of these receptors: a woman aged 18 to 75 with a cervical HPV16 infection that either progressed to CIN3+ or cleared (not recorded which).

About this clone: The sequenced fragment ends 3 residues before the CDR3 boundary, so the rest is inferred from the germline J gene. V usage is TRBV24-1 and J usage is TRBJ2-2, with D possibly matching TRBD2 (6 bases). Trimming removed 7 bases at V and 0 bases at J, with 11 bases between. The CDR3 has 15 amino acids. CDR1 KGHDR and CDR2 SFDVKD come from the germline V gene. Here the CDR3 reads CATSSTSANTGELFF. CDR3 DNA, as far as it was read: TGTGCCACCAGCTCGACTAGTGCGAACACCGGGGAG.

About this clone itself: The CDR3 end is not reached by the read, which stops 3 residues before it; the germline J gene fills it in. The chain recombines TRBV30 with TRBJ1-4; 11 positions match TRBD1. Germline V gene data show CDR1 as GTSNPN and CDR2 as SVGIG (reference sequence). The CDR3 is 17 amino acids. The CDR3 is CAWNRDRGISYNSPLFF. Partial CDR3 DNA: TGTGCCTGGAACCGGGACAGGGGGATCTCCTATAATTCACCA.

For this clone: The sequenced fragment ends 3 residues before the CDR3 boundary, so the rest is inferred from the germline J gene. V gene TRBV11-2 combines with J gene TRBJ1-2, with 9 bases lining up with TRBD1. The CDR3 length is 13 residues. Germline V gene data show CDR1 as SGHAT and CDR2 as FQNNGV. CDR3 bases read: TGTGCCAGCAGCTTCGGGACAGGGAACGGC. Encoded protein: CASSFGTGNG. The whole CDR3 protein reads CASSFGTGNGYTF. Full variable domain (rest looked up from reference TRBV11-2 and TRBJ1-2): EAGVAQSPRYKIIEKRQSVAFWCNPISGHATLYWYQQILGQGPKLLIQFQNNGVVDDSQLPKDRFSAERLKGVDSTLKIQPAKLEDSAVYLCASSFGTGNGYTFGSGTRLTVV.

About this clone itself: Read data end 3 residues before the CDR3 end; the end is taken from the germline J gene. This sequence joins TRBV18 and TRBJ2-1; 8 nucleotides agree with TRBD2. The CDR3 extends over 17 amino acids. V shed 2 bases and J 4 bases; nucleotides not matched to a gene: 10. Germline V gives CDR1 KGHSH, CDR2 LQKENI. The covered CDR3 bases are TGTGCCAGCTCACCAAGGTCGGCGGGGGGCAGGTACAATGAG. It yields the protein CASSPRSAGGRYNE. The full CDR3 sequence reads CASSPRSAGGRYNEQFF.

A remark on this clone: The read finishes 3 residues shy of the CDR3 end, and the germline J gene is used to complete it. This sequence joins TRBV29-1 and TRBJ2-3, with 9 bases aligning to TRBD2. The CDR3 runs 15 residues. The V gene's germline CDR1 is SQVTM and CDR2 ANQGSEA. The chain's CDR3 is CSVPVAGAVQETQYF. CDR3 DNA, as far as it was read: TGCAGCGTTCCTGTAGCGGGGGCAGTTCAAGAGACG.

With respect to this clone: The sequenced fragment ends 3 residues before the CDR3 boundary, so the rest is inferred from the germline J gene. The rearrangement links TRBV29-1 to TRBJ2-3; 8 bases are a match to TRBD2. CDR3 length equals 14 residues. The germline gives CDR1 SQVTM, CDR2 ANQGSEA. V lost 5 bases, J lost 5 bases, and 9 bases stayed unmatched. The CDR3 reads CSVSTGGPGDTQYF. CDR3 DNA (partial): TGCAGCGTTTCGACGGGGGGGCCGGGAGATACG.

In regard to this clone: The CDR3 is cut off 3 residues early in the read; its end comes from the germline J gene. This chain connects TRBV20-1 to TRBJ2-3, with TRBD2 matching over 11 bases. Germline CDR1 DFQATT, CDR2 SNEGSKA (reference sequence). CDR3 length: 14 residues. V was clipped by 5 bases and J by 0 bases; unmatched bases: 1. The sequenced CDR3 bases are TGCAGTGCTCGACTAGCGGGGAGCACAGATACG. Its translation: CSARLAGSTDT. The entire CDR3 protein is CSARLAGSTDTQYF.

The CDR3 sequence is CASSFRASGRETQYF. The covered CDR3 bases are TGTGCCAGCAGCTTTCGGGCTAGCGGACGAGAGACC. The chain uses TRBV5-4 and TRBJ2-5; 7 bases are shared with TRBD2. Read coverage stops 3 residues before the CDR3 terminus; the germline J gene supplies the remainder. V was pared by 2 bases and J by 4 bases, with 8 bases of the junction left unmatched. Germline CDR1 SGHNT, CDR2 YYREEE (reference sequence). There are 15 residues in the CDR3.

Comment on this clone: The CDR3 end lies 3 residues beyond the end of the read and is filled in from the germline J gene. The chain employs TRBV29-1 and TRBJ2-3; D perhaps matches TRBD1 (5 bases). The CDR3 totals 14 residues. V lost 4 bases, J lost 3 bases, and 14 bases lay in between. CDR1 is SQVTM and CDR2 is ANQGSEA in the germline V gene. The CDR3 DNA, read in part, is TGCAGCGTTGGAAAAGGGGCGCGGACAGATACG. This gives the protein CSVGKGARTDT. In full, the CDR3 reads CSVGKGARTDTQYF.

Comments on this clone: The DNA ends 3 residues before the CDR3 does, and the rest of the CDR3 is filled in from the germline J gene. V usage is TRBV7-8 and J usage is TRBJ2-1; the match to TRBD1 covers 9 bases. CDR3 size: 15 residues. From germline, CDR1 is SGHVS and CDR2 FQNEAQ. Trimming took 6 bases from V and 5 from J; bases not matched to a gene: 8. CDR3 DNA, as far as it was read: TGTGCCAGCAGTCCGAGGACAGGGGAGAACAATGAG. Protein sequence: CASSPRTGENNE. The entire CDR3 protein is CASSPRTGENNEQFF.

A note on this clone: The read ends 3 residues shy of where the CDR3 ends; the end is completed using the germline J gene. V is TRBV5-1 and J is TRBJ2-4; D possibly uses TRBD1 or TRBD2 (6 bases each). CDR3 length equals 15 residues. Germline values: CDR1 SGHRS, CDR2 YFSETQ. CDR3 DNA (partial): TGCGCCAGCAGCTCGACCCCCGGACAAGGGGGAGGT. It encodes CASSSTPGQGGG. The entire CDR3 sequence reads CASSSTPGQGGGQYF.

Note on this clone: The read ends 3 residues before the CDR3 terminus; that terminus is restored from the germline J gene. V is TRBV5-1 and J is TRBJ1-1; D not certain. CDR3 length: 13 residues. CDR1 is SGHRS and CDR2 is YFSETQ in the germline V gene. The CDR3 sequence is CASSLATDGEAFF. The CDR3 DNA, read in part, is TGCGCCAGCAGCTTGGCCACCGACGGGGAA.

As concerns this clone: The read stops 3 residues short of the end of the CDR3; the missing end is completed from the germline J gene. The chain employs TRBV29-1 and TRBJ2-7; 8 bases match TRBD1. Germline V gene sequence: CDR1 SQVTM, CDR2 ANQGSEA. This CDR3 spans 14 amino acids. With 4 bases clipped from V and 0 bases from J, the junction kept 5 bases outside the gene matches. The sequenced part of the CDR3 DNA is TGCAGCGTTGCAGGGGGCACAAGCTCCTACGAG. Translating it yields CSVAGGTSSYE. In full, the CDR3 is CSVAGGTSSYEQYF.

In the case of this clone: The read ends 3 residues early relative to the CDR3; the germline J gene fills the gap. J is TRBJ1-1 and V is TRBV7-8; a possible D gene is TRBD1 (6 bases). Germline V gene sequence: CDR1 SGHVS, CDR2 FQNEAQ. The CDR3 covers 15 residues. The V gene lost 1 base and the J gene lost 1 base, with 10 bases spanning the gap. The sequenced part of the CDR3 DNA is TGTGCCAGCAGCTTAGGGACAGACCGGAACACTGAA. Its translation: CASSLGTDRNTE. The whole CDR3 reads CASSLGTDRNTEAFF.

Regarding this clone: The read terminates 3 residues before the CDR3 end, so the remaining end is supplied by the germline J gene. The chain joins TRBV20-1 to TRBJ1-1, with TRBD1 identical over 7 bases. CDR1 DFQATT and CDR2 SNEGSKA come from the germline V gene (reference sequence). J gave up 3 bases and V 2 bases, and 12 bases lay outside the gene matches. The CDR3 is 16 amino acids. The CDR3 here is CSARSGTEKGDTEAFF. The CDR3 DNA, read in part, is TGCAGTGCTAGATCCGGGACAGAAAAGGGGGACACTGAA.

About this clone itself: Read sequence stops 3 residues before the CDR3 end, and the germline J gene provides the missing end. The chain carries TRBV2 and TRBJ2-3, with 9 bases fitting TRBD2. The CDR3 extends over 15 amino acids. Germline V gene data show CDR1 as SNHLY and CDR2 as FYNNEI. CDR3 bases read: TGTGCCAGCAGTGAAGCGGGACTAGCACGGGAGACG. This codes for CASSEAGLARET. The full CDR3 reads CASSEAGLARETQYF.

As concerns this clone: The CDR3 end falls 3 residues outside the read, so it is completed with the germline J gene. J is TRBJ2-5 and V is TRBV5-1; D not resolved. Looked up from germline, CDR1 is SGHRS and CDR2 is YFSETQ. The CDR3 has 13 residues. The CDR3 loop is CASSYLGTDTQYF. The covered CDR3 bases are TGCGCCAGCAGCTATCTGGGCACAGATACC.

Notes on this clone: Sequencing ends 3 residues short of the CDR3 end; the germline J gene provides the rest. The V gene is TRBV19, the J gene TRBJ1-5; 9 bases align to TRBD1. CDR1 LNHDA and CDR2 SQIVND come from the germline V gene (reference sequence). The CDR3 totals 17 residues. Unmatched junction bases numbered 6, after V lost 0 bases and J lost 3 bases. The DNA read from the CDR3 is TGTGCCAGTAGTATAGAAATGACAGGGGGGCTCAATCAGCCC. This translates into CASSIEMTGGLNQP. The full-length CDR3 reads as CASSIEMTGGLNQPQHF.

Points on this clone: The read gets to within 3 residues of the CDR3 end, and the germline J gene fills in the rest. The genes are TRBV7-2 and TRBJ2-1; D might be TRBD2 (6 bases). The CDR3 is made up of 13 amino acids. The germline V gene encodes CDR1 SGHTA and CDR2 FQGNSA. V was pared by 4 bases and J by 6 bases, with 10 bases between. The CDR3 bases that were read are TGTGCCAGCAGCTCGGGACTTGCCAATGAG. Translated, it gives CASSSGLANE. From start to end, the CDR3 is CASSSGLANEQFF.

Remarks on this clone: The CDR3 extends 3 residues past the end of the read, so its final part is completed from the germline J gene. This sequence joins TRBV20-1 and TRBJ1-2; the match to TRBD1 covers 7 bases. The CDR3 is made up of 10 amino acids. Per the germline V gene, CDR1 is DFQATT and CDR2 is SNEGSKA (reference sequence). CDR3 residues: CSAQGFRYTF. CDR3 DNA (partial): TGCAGTGCACAGGGGTTTCGC.

Remarks on this clone: The read ends 3 residues shy of where the CDR3 ends; the end is completed using the germline J gene. The chain combines TRBV7-3 with TRBJ1-2; D gene uncertain. CDR1 and CDR2 (germline): SGHTA, FQGTGA. The CDR3 length is 15 residues. Partial CDR3 DNA: TGTGCCAGCAGCTTAAACGGACTTCGCACAGATACC. It encodes CASSLNGLRTDT. The complete CDR3 reads CASSLNGLRTDTYTF.

As regards this clone: The CDR3 goes on 3 residues after the read ends, and that part is filled in from the germline J gene. The J gene is TRBJ1-2, the V gene TRBV12-3 or TRBV12-4; 9 nucleotides agree with TRBD1. This CDR3 contains 15 residues. The CDR3 DNA, read in part, is TGTGCCAGCAGTCCGCCGTGGACAGGGGATTTGAGC. This translates into CASSPPWTGDLS. The full-length CDR3 reads as CASSPPWTGDLSYTF.

Details on this clone: From the germline J gene comes the end of the CDR3, since the read stops 3 residues before it. The chain combines TRBV30 with TRBJ1-6; 7 positions match TRBD1. The V gene's germline CDR1 is GTSNPN and CDR2 SVGIG (reference sequence). CDR3 length: 15 amino acids. The V segment lost 5 bases and the J segment 0 bases; nucleotides outside the gene matches: 4. The CDR3 region is CAWSGQISYNSPLHF. The CDR3 bases that were read are TGTGCCTGGTCGGGACAGATCTCCTATAATTCACCC.